The rows below give T cell receptor beta chains drawn from one sample of a study of shared clonotypes between healthy human individuals. The assay was immunoSEQ multiplex PCR, and TCRdb's table has in-frame clones only and misses some. The sample consists of under 600,000 clones, almost 80% of them appearing once. Sequencing input: PBMCs. Receptors originate from a woman aged 40-49 years in good health. Some clones in this sample may be carry-over from other donors' samples. Both conserved end residues are part of each CDR3. Each record gives: D gene, J gene, V gene, clone size, CDR3 DNA, CDR3 protein. A D gene is named only where the DNA matches it firmly. The size field is filled for only some rows; it gives once, few, many or a size class.

- | TRBJ2-7 | TRBV15 | many | TGTGCCACCAGCAGAGATCGAAGCGGTAGGCGCGAGCAGTACTTC | CATSRDRSGRREQYF
TRBD1 | TRBJ2-7 | TRBV7-2 | once | TGTGCCAGCAACAGGGGGCCATACTACGAGCAGTACTTC | CASNRGPYYEQYF
TRBD2 | TRBJ2-1 | TRBV19 | - | TGTGCCAGCACCCAACGGGGACTAGAGTCCAATGAGCAGTTCTTC | CASTQRGLESNEQFF
- | TRBJ2-2 | TRBV7-8 | - | TGTGCCAGCAGCTTACAGGGGTTTGGTTTCGGGCGGGAGCTGTTTTTT | CASSLQGFGFGRELFF
- | TRBJ2-6 | TRBV5-5 | few | TGTGCCAGCAGCTTGGTGCAGGGTTCTGGGGCCAACGTCCTGACTTTC | CASSLVQGSGANVLTF
TRBD1 | TRBJ2-2 | TRBV27 | - | TGTGCCAGCAGTTCCACGGGACAGGGGAAGACCGGGGAGCTGTTTTTT | CASSSTGQGKTGELFF
- | TRBJ2-2 | TRBV9 | - | TGTGCCAGCAGCGTGGCCGTGGGGAAATCGGGCGGGGAGCTGTTTTTT | CASSVAVGKSGGELFF
TRBD1 | TRBJ2-5 | TRBV2 | - | TGTGCCAGCAGTGTGTACAGGGGGGAGACCCAGTACTTC | CASSVYRGETQYF
TRBD1 | TRBJ1-2 | TRBV10-3 | - | TGTGCCATCAGTGGGGAGAGGGGACAGGGGGCCAGGGACTATGGCTACACCTTC | CAISGERGQGARDYGYTF
- | TRBJ1-1 | TRBV19 | - | TGTGCCAGTAGTATCGAGGCCCGACAAGGCACTGAAGCTTTCTTT | CASSIEARQGTEAFF
- | TRBJ2-1 | TRBV9 | - | TGTGCCAGCAGCGTAGGATGGAGGAATGAGCAGTTCTTC | CASSVGWRNEQFF
- | TRBJ1-4 | TRBV30 | few | TGTGCCGGGAACTCCGGGACCTATAATGAAAAACTGTTTTTT | CAGNSGTYNEKLFF
- | TRBJ2-1 | TRBV6-1 | - | TGTGCCAGCTCCGTGGGGGCCTCCTACAATGAGCAGTTCTTC | CASSVGASYNEQFF
- | TRBJ1-5 | TRBV5-1 | - | TGCGCCAGCAGCTTGGTTCCGCCCCAGCATTTT | CASSLVPPQHF
TRBD2 | TRBJ2-5 | TRBV2 | - | TGTGCCAGCAGTGGACGGACTAGCGGCCAAGAGACCCAGTACTTC | CASSGRTSGQETQYF
TRBD1 | TRBJ1-5 | TRBV5-1 | - | TGCGCCAGCAGCCTCGGGACAGTCGCCGATCAGCCCCAGCATTTT | CASSLGTVADQPQHF
- | TRBJ1-4 | TRBV5-1 | - | TGCGCCAGCAGCCCCAGGCAGGGAACTAATGAAAAACTGTTTTTT | CASSPRQGTNEKLFF
- | TRBJ2-1 | TRBV10-1 | - | TGCGCCAGCAGCTCCGCGGGACAGAACTACAATGAGCAGTTCTTC | CASSSAGQNYNEQFF
TRBD1 | TRBJ2-7 | TRBV5-4 | few | TGTGCCAGCAGCTCGCGTGGACAGGGAGTCTACGAGCAGTACTTC | CASSSRGQGVYEQYF
- | TRBJ1-1 | TRBV11-3 | - | TGTGCCAGCAGCTTAGCGGGCAGAAACACTGAAGCTTTCTTT | CASSLAGRNTEAFF
- | TRBJ2-7 | TRBV7-2 | - | TGTGCCAGCAGTAGCGGCGTTACCTACGAGCAGTACTTC | CASSSGVTYEQYF
TRBD2 | TRBJ2-3 | TRBV9 | - | TGTGCCAGCAGCGCCCGAAATAGACTAGCGGGAGCGCGAGATACGCAGTATTTT | CASSARNRLAGARDTQYF
TRBD2 | TRBJ2-1 | TRBV5-5 | - | TGTGCCAGCAGCTTGAGGTCCCCTAGCGGGAGGTCCAATGAGCAGTTCTTC | CASSLRSPSGRSNEQFF
TRBD1 | TRBJ1-1 | TRBV5-1 | - | TGCGCCAGCAGCCCAGGACAGGGGGCATCGGGCCCTGAAGCTTTCTTT | CASSPGQGASGPEAFF
- | TRBJ1-3 | TRBV9 | - | TGTGCCAGCAGCATCACAGGAGGACTTGGAAACACCATATATTTT | CASSITGGLGNTIYF
TRBD2 | TRBJ2-7 | TRBV11-1 | - | TGTGCCAGCAGCTTAGGGGGGACTAGCTCCTACGAGCAGTACTTC | CASSLGGTSSYEQYF
- | TRBJ2-5 | TRBV5-1 | few | TGCGCCAGCAGCGGCGGACCCCACCAAGAGACCCAGTACTTC | CASSGGPHQETQYF
- | TRBJ1-1 | TRBV5-4 | - | TGTGCCAGCAGTTTGACAGCTATGAACACTGAAGCTTTCTTT | CASSLTAMNTEAFF
TRBD2 | TRBJ2-5 | TRBV7-9 | - | TGTGCCAGCAAGCGTCCGGGACTAGCGGGAGAAGAGACCCAGTACTTC | CASKRPGLAGEETQYF
TRBD1 | TRBJ1-2 | TRBV2 | - | TGTGCCAGTCAGCAGGGGGTTGGCTACACCTTC | CASQQGVGYTF
- | TRBJ2-2 | TRBV18 | - | TGTGCCAGCTCACCCACCTTACCAGACACCGGGGAGCTGTTTTTT | CASSPTLPDTGELFF
- | TRBJ2-1 | TRBV29-1 | - | TGCAGCGCCCCTCGGGGAAGGGAATATGCGAATGAGCAGTTCTTC | CSAPRGREYANEQFF
- | TRBJ2-1 | TRBV5-4 | - | TGTGCCAGCAGTACGACGGGGAATGAGCAGTTCTTC | CASSTTGNEQFF
- | TRBJ2-2 | TRBV2 | - | TGTGCCAGCGGGACTTCAAACACCGGGGAGCTGTTTTTT | CASGTSNTGELFF
TRBD1 | TRBJ2-7 | TRBV30 | - | TGTGCCTGGAGTAGGGACAGGGGGTACGAGCAGTACTTC | CAWSRDRGYEQYF
TRBD2 | TRBJ2-7 | TRBV5-4 | - | TGTGCCAGCAGCTTGGGGACTAGCGGCTTATACGAGCAGTACTTC | CASSLGTSGLYEQYF
- | TRBJ1-5 | TRBV30 | - | TGTGCCTGGAGCGATACCGGAGACACGTCCCAGCATTTT | CAWSDTGDTSQHF
TRBD2 | TRBJ2-5 | TRBV6-5 | - | TGTGCCAGCAGTCCTAGCGGGAGGGGAAGGGAGACCCAGTACTTC | CASSPSGRGRETQYF
- | TRBJ2-1 | TRBV28 | few | TGTGCCAGCAGTTTCTGGGACGGTGAGCAGTTCTTC | CASSFWDGEQFF
TRBD2 | TRBJ2-7 | TRBV5-6 | - | TGTGCCAGCAGCGTCGGGGGACTAGCGGGAGGCGAGCAGTACTTC | CASSVGGLAGGEQYF
- | TRBJ2-5 | TRBV11-2 | - | TGTGCCAGCAGCTTAGATTGGTTCTCGAGAGAGACCCAGTACTTC | CASSLDWFSRETQYF
TRBD1 | TRBJ1-2 | TRBV25-1 | - | TGTGCCAGCAGTAAGAGACAGGGAGAGGGCTACACCTTC | CASSKRQGEGYTF
- | TRBJ1-1 | TRBV7-3 | - | TGTGCCAGCAGCTTGGGCGGAGACACTGAAGCTTTCTTT | CASSLGGDTEAFF
- | TRBJ2-3 | TRBV19 | once | TGTGCCAGTAGTTGGGGGACAACTAGCACAGATACGCAGTATTTT | CASSWGTTSTDTQYF
TRBD2 | TRBJ2-6 | TRBV2 | - | TGTGCCAGCAGTGGGCCTAGACTAGCGGGAGTTGGGGCCAACGTCCTGACTTTC | CASSGPRLAGVGANVLTF
TRBD1 | TRBJ1-2 | TRBV7-9 | - | TGTGCCAGCAGCTTGGGACAGGGGGCGAGCGGCTACACCTTC | CASSLGQGASGYTF
- | TRBJ2-1 | TRBV5-1 | few | TGCGCCAGCAGCTTGGGGGCCAGCAAATACAATGAGCAGTTCTTC | CASSLGASKYNEQFF
- | TRBJ2-2 | TRBV2 | many | TGTGCCAGCAGATACTATACCGGGGAGCTGTTTTTT | CASRYYTGELFF
TRBD1 | TRBJ1-3 | TRBV28 | - | TGTGCCAGCAGTCATCAGGGGGACCGCTCTGGAAACACCATATATTTT | CASSHQGDRSGNTIYF
- | TRBJ2-3 | TRBV7-2 | - | TGTGCCAGCAGCCCTCGACTCCCGCCTACGCAGTATTTT | CASSPRLPPTQYF
- | TRBJ2-5 | TRBV19 | - | TGTGCCAGTAGTGGGCGGCCCCAAGAGACCCAGTACTTC | CASSGRPQETQYF
- | TRBJ2-1 | TRBV21-1 | - | TGTGCCAGCAGCAAGTGCGGGAGGTGGGACAATGAGCAGTTCTTC | CASSKCGRWDNEQFF
TRBD2 | TRBJ2-5 | TRBV4-3 | - | TGCGCCAGCAGCCAAGTAAGACTAGCGGGGGAGACCCAGTACTTC | CASSQVRLAGETQYF